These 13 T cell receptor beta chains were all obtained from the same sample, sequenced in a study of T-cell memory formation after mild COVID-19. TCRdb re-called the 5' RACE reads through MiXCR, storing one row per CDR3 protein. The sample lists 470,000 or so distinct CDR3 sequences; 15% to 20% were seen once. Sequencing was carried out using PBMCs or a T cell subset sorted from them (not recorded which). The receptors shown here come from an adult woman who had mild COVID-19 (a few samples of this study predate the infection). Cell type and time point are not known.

This CDR3 is CASSRQSDSSEQYF. The CDR3 DNA reads as TGTGCCAGCAGTCGACAGTCTGACAGCTCCGAGCAGTACTTC. The gene calls are TRBV6-2 or TRBV6-3 and TRBJ2-7, with D perhaps matching TRBD1 (5 bases). V lost 5 bases, J lost 6 bases, and 17 bases lay in between. The CDR3 has 14 residues. Germline-derived CDR1 and CDR2 are MNHEY and SVGEGT.

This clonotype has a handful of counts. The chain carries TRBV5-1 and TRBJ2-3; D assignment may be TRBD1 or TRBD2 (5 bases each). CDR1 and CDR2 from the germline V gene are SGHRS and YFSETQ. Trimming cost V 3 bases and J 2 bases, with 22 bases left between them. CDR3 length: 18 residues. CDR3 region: CASSSRGVGPTSTDTQYF. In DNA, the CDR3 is TGCGCCAGCAGCTCCCGGGGTGTGGGACCCACTTCCACAGATACGCAGTATTTT.

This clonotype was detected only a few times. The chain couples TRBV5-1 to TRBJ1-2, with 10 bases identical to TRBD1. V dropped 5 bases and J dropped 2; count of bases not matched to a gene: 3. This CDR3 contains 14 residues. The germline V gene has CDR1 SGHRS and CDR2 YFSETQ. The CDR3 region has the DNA TGCGCCAGCAGGGGACAGGGGACGAACTATGGCTACACCTTC. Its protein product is CASRGQGTNYGYTF.

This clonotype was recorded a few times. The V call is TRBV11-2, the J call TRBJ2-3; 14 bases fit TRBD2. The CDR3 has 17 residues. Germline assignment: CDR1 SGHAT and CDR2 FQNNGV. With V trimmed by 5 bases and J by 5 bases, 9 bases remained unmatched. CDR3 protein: CASSPGTSGSRVDTQYF. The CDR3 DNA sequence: TGTGCCAGCAGCCCCGGGACTAGCGGGAGTAGGGTAGATACGCAGTATTTT.

The CDR3 sequence is CSARDDLRDPGADTQYF. In DNA form, the CDR3 reads TGCAGTGCTAGAGATGATTTGCGGGACCCTGGGGCAGATACGCAGTATTTT. V usage is TRBV20-1 and J usage is TRBJ2-3; possible D gene TRBD2, 6 bases. The V and J ends lost 0 bases and 4 bases respectively, with 20 bases between them. The CDR3 spans 17 residues. The germline gives CDR1 DFQATT, CDR2 SNEGSKA (reference sequence).

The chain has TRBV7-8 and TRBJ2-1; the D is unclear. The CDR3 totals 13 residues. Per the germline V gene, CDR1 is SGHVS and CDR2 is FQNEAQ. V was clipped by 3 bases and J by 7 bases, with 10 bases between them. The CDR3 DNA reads TGTGCCAGCAGCTTTAGCCTACAGAATGAGCAGTTCTTC. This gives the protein CASSFSLQNEQFF.

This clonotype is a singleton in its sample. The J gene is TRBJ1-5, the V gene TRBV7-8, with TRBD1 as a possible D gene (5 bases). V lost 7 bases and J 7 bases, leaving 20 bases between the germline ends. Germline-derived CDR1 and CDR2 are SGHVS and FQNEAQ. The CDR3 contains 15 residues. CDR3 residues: CASTPGVGSGQPQHF. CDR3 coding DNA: TGTGCCAGCACTCCAGGAGTAGGGTCAGGGCAGCCCCAGCATTTT.

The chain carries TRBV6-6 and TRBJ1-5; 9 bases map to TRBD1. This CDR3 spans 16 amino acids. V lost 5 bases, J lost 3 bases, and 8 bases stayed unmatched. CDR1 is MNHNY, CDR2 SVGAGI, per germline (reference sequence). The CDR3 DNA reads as TGTGCCAGCAGTCAGCCGGGACAGGGCTTCAATCAGCCCCAGCATTTT. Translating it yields CASSQPGQGFNQPQHF.

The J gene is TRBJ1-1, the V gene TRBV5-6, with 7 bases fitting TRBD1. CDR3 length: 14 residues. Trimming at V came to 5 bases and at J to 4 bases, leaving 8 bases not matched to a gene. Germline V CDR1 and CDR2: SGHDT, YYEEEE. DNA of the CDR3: TGTGCCAGCAGATCGTACAGGGGCGGCACTGAAGCTTTCTTT. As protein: CASRSYRGGTEAFF.

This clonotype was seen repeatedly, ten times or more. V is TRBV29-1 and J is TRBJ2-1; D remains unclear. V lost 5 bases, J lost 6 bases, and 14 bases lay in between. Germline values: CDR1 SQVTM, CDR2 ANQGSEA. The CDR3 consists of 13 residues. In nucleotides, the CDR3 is TGCAGCGTTTGGTCCTTTCCCATCAATGAGCAGTTCTTC. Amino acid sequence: CSVWSFPINEQFF.

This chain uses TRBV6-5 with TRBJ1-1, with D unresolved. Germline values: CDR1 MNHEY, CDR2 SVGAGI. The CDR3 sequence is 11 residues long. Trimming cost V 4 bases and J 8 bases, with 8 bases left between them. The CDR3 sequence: CASSSPQEAFF. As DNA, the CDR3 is TGTGCCAGCAGTTCTCCTCAGGAAGCTTTCTTT.

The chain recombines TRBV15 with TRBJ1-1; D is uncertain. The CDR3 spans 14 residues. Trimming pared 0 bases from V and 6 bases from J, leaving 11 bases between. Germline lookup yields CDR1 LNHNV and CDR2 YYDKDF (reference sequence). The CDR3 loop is CATSRDTQAPEAFF. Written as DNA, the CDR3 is TGTGCCACCAGCAGAGATACCCAAGCACCTGAAGCTTTCTTT.

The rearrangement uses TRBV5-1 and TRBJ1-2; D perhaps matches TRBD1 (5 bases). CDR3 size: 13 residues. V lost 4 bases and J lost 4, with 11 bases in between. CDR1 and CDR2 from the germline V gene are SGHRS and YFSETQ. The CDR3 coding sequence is TGCGCCAGCAGCCCGACAGATTTCTATGGCTACACCTTC. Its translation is CASSPTDFYGYTF.